The rows below give T cell receptor beta chains drawn from one sample of a study of memory CD4+ T cells and cytomegalovirus serostatus. The table came from immunoSEQ multiplex PCR; TCRdb's copy has only in-frame clones and leaves some out. The sample lists some 49,000 clones, roughly 78% seen once, with 0.94% in the top ten. Source material: memory CD4+ T cells from blood. These receptors came from an adult in good health and CMV-seronegative. The CDR3 runs from the conserved cysteine through the conserved F or W. Each record gives: J gene, V gene, CDR3 protein.

TRBJ1-6,TRBV11-1,CASSLEPYNSPLHF
TRBJ1-5,TRBV6-5,CASSPDRNQPQHF
TRBJ1-4,TRBV28,CAHRRGRGTNEKLFF
TRBJ1-6,TRBV15,CATSPRTALSPLHF
TRBJ1-6,TRBV7-2,CASSLELSDNSPLHF
TRBJ1-4,TRBV5-4,CASSHTGEGEKLFF
TRBJ2-1,TRBV7-9,CASSRQFF
TRBJ2-7,TRBV6-5,CASSYSSFGYEQYF
TRBJ1-6,TRBV18,CASSRRGDNSPLHF
TRBJ2-7,TRBV6-1,CASYRVPYEQYF
TRBJ2-1,TRBV11-2,CASSFRTGPWDNEQFF
TRBJ2-5,TRBV7-9,CASSFDTETQYF
TRBJ2-7,TRBV6-1,CATGGQDYEQYF
TRBJ1-5,TRBV19,CASRSGGWEPQHF
TRBJ1-4,TRBV27,CASSFGQGVEKLFF
TRBJ1-2,TRBV5-1,CASREPGTDLGTF
TRBJ1-6,TRBV7-2,CASRRQAINSPLHF
TRBJ2-3,TRBV14,CASSQLVRGADTQYF
TRBJ2-3,TRBV6-5,CASSRAGRTDTQYF
TRBJ2-1,TRBV7-2,CASSLRGATGVNEQFF